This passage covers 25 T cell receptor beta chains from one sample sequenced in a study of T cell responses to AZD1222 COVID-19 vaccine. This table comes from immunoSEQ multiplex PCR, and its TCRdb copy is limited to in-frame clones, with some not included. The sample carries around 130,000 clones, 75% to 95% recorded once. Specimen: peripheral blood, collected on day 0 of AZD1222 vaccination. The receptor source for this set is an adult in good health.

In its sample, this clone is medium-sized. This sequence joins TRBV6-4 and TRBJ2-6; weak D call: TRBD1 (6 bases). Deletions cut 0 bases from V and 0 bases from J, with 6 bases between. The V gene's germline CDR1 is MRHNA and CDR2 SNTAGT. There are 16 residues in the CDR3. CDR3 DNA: TGTGCCAGCAGTGACTCGGGACACTCTGGGGCCAACGTCCTGACTTTC. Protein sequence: CASSDSGHSGANVLTF.

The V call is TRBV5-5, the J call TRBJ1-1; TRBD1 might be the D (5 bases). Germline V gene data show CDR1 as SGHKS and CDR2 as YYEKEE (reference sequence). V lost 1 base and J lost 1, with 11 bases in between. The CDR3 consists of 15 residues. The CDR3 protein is CASSLYGQGNTEAFF. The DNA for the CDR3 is TGTGCCAGCAGCTTGTATGGGCAGGGGAACACTGAAGCTTTCTTT.

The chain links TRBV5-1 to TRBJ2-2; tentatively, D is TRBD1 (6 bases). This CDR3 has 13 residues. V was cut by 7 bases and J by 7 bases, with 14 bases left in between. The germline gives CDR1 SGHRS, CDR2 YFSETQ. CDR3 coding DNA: TGCGCCAGCTTTGGGGGCGAGGACGGGGAGCTGTTTTTT. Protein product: CASFGGEDGELFF.

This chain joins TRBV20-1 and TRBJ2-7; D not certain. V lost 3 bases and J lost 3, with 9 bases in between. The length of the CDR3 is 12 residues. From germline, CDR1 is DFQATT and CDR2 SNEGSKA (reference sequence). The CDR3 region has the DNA TGCAGTGCTAGTGGCGGCGTCTACGAGCAGTACTTC. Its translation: CSASGGVYEQYF.

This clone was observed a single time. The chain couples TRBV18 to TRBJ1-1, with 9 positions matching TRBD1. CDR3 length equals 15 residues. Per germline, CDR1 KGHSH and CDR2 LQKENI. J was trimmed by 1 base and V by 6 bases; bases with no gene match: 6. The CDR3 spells CASSPWTGENTEAFF. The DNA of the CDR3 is TGTGCCAGCTCCCCCTGGACAGGGGAGAACACTGAAGCTTTCTTT.

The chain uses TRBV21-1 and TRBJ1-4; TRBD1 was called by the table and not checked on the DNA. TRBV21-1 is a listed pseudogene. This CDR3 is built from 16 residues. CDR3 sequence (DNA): TGTGCCAGCAGCAAAAAGTCTGGGCTTCAGGGGGAAAAACTGTTTTTT. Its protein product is CASSKKSGLQGEKLFF.

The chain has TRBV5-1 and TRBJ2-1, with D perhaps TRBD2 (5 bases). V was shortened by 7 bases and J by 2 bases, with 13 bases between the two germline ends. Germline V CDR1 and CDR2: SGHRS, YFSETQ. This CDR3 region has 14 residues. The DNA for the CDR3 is TGCGCCAGCTTAGGGAGTGGAGCCTACAATGAGCAGTTCTTC. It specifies CASLGSGAYNEQFF.

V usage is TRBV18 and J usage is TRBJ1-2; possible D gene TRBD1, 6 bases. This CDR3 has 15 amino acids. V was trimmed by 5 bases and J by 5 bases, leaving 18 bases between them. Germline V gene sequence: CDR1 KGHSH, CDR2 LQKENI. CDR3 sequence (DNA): TGTGCCAGCTCATCCAATACAGGGATGTATTATGGCTACACCTTC. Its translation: CASSSNTGMYYGYTF.

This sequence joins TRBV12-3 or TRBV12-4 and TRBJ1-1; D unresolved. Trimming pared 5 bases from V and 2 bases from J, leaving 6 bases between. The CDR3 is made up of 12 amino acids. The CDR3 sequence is CASSPPNTEAFF. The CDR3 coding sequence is TGTGCCAGCAGTCCGCCTAACACTGAAGCTTTCTTT.

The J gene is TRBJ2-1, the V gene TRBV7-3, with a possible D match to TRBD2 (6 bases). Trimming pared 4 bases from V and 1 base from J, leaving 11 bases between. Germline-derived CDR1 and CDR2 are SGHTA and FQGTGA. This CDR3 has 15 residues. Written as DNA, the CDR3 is TGTGCCAGCAGCTCAACCGGGACTTCCTACAATGAGCAGTTCTTC. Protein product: CASSSTGTSYNEQFF.

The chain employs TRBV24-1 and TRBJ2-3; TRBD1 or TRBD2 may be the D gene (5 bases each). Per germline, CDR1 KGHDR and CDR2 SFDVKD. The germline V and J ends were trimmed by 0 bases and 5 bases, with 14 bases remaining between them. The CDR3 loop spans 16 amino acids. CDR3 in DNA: TGTGCCACCAGTGATTTGAAGGAGGCAGGGTTAGATACGCAGTATTTT. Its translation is CATSDLKEAGLDTQYF.

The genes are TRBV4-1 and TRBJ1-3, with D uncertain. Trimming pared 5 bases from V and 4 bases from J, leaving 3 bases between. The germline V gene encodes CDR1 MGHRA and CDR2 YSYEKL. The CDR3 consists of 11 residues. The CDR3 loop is CASSGGNTIYF. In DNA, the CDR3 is TGCGCCAGCAGCGGAGGAAACACCATATATTTT.

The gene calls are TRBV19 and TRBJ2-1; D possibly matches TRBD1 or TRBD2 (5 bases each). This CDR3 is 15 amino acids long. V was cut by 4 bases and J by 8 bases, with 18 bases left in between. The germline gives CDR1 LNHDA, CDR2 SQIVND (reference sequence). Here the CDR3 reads CASSNDRDLFDEQFF. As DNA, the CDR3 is TGTGCCAGTAGTAACGACCGGGACCTCTTCGATGAGCAGTTCTTC.

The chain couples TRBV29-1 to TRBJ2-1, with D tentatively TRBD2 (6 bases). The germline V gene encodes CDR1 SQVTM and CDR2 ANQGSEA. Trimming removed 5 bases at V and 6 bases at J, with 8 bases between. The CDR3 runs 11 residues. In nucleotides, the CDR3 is TGCAGCGTTTGGGGGGTCAATGAGCAGTTCTTC. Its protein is CSVWGVNEQFF.

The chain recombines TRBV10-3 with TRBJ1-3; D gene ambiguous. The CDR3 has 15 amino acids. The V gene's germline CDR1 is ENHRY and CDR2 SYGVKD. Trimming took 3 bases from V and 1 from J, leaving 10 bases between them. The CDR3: CAISDDGISGNTIYF. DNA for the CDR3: TGTGCCATCAGTGATGACGGTATTTCTGGAAACACCATATATTTT.

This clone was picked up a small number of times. The CDR3 region has the DNA TGTGCCAGCAGCTTAGGAGGGGTTAGTGAAAAACTGTTTTTT. Residues: CASSLGGVSEKLFF. The chain joins TRBV5-6 to TRBJ1-4; a weak D match, TRBD1 (5 bases). The germline V gene encodes CDR1 SGHDT and CDR2 YYEEEE. The CDR3 consists of 14 residues. V was shortened by 2 bases and J by 7 bases, with 12 bases between the two germline ends. The full variable domain, with the rest looked up from reference TRBV5-6 and TRBJ1-4, is DAGVTQSPTHLIKTRGQQVTLRCSPKSGHDTVSWYQQALGQGPQFIFQYYEEEERQRGNFPDRFSGHQFPNYSSELNVNALLLGDSALYLCASSLGGVSEKLFFGSGTQLSVL.

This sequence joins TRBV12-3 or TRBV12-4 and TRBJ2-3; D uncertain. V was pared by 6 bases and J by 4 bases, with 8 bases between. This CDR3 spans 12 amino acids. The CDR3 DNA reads TGTGCCAGCAGCCCCGATCCAGATACGCAGTATTTT. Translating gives CASSPDPDTQYF.

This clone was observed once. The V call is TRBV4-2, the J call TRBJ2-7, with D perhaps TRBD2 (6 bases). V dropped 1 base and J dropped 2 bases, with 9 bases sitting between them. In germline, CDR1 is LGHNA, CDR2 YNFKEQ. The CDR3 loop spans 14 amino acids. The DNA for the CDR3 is TGTGCCAGCAGCCAAGGACTAGAAACCTACGAGCAGTACTTC. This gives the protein CASSQGLETYEQYF.

The CDR3 region is CASKASDRMGRMNTEAFF. Written as DNA, the CDR3 is TGTGCCAGCAAGGCCTCTGACCGAATGGGCCGTATGAACACTGAAGCTTTCTTT. V gene TRBV25-1 combines with J gene TRBJ1-1; D unresolved. Germline CDR1 MGHDK, CDR2 SYGVNS. Trimming shortened V by 7 bases and J by 0 bases, and 24 bases separated the two germline ends. The CDR3 has 18 residues.

The CDR3, as DNA: TGCAGCGTTGGCAGGAACACTGAAGCTTTCTTT. Amino acid sequence: CSVGRNTEAFF. The rearrangement joins TRBV29-1 to TRBJ1-1; no clear D gene. With 4 bases removed from V and 1 base from J, the gap between germline ends came to 4 bases. Per germline, CDR1 SQVTM and CDR2 ANQGSEA. CDR3 length: 11 residues.

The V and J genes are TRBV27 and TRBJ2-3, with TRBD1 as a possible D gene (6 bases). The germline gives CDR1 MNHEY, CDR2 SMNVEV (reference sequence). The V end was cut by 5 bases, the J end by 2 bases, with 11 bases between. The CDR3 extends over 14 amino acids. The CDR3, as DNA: TGTGCCAGCAGTCCCGGACAGTTCACAGATACGCAGTATTTT. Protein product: CASSPGQFTDTQYF.

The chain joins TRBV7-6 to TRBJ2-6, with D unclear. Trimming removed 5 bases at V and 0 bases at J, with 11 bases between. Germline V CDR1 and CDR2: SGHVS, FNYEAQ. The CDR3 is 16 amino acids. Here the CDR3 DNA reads TGTGCCAGCAGCCCTAGACTGCTCTCTGGGGCCAACGTCCTGACTTTC. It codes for CASSPRLLSGANVLTF. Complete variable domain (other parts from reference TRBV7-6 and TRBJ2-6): GAGVSQSPRYKVTKRGQDVALRCDPISGHVSLYWYRQALGQGPEFLTYFNYEAQQDKSGLPNDRFSAERPEGSISTLTIQRTEQRDSAMYRCASSPRLLSGANVLTFGAGSRLTVL.

CDR3 sequence reads: CASSLATGNTGNTIYF. The CDR3 coding sequence is TGCGCCAGCAGCTTGGCTACCGGGAACACTGGAAACACCATATATTTT. V and J are TRBV5-1 and TRBJ1-3, with no clear D. The germline CDR1 and CDR2 sequences are SGHRS and YFSETQ. The CDR3 spans 16 residues. V was shortened by 0 bases and J by 2 bases, with 12 bases between the two germline ends. The complete variable domain, with remaining parts taken from reference TRBV5-1 and TRBJ1-3, reads KAGVTQTPRYLIKTRGQQVTLSCSPISGHRSVSWYQQTPGQGLQFLFEYFSETQRNKGNFPGRFSGRQFSNSRSEMNVSTLELGDSALYLCASSLATGNTGNTIYFGEGSWLTVV.

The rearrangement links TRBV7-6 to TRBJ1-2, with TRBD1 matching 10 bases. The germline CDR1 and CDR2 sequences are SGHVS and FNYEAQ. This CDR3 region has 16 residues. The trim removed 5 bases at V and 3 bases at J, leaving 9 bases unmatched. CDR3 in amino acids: CASSPSGTGAYYGYTF. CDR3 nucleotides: TGTGCCAGCAGCCCCAGCGGGACAGGGGCCTACTATGGCTACACCTTC.

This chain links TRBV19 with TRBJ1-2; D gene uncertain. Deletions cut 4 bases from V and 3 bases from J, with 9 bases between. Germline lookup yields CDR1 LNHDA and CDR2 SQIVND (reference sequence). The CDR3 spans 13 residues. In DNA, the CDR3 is TGTGCCAGTAGTAAAGAAACTCACTATGGCTACACCTTC. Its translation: CASSKETHYGYTF.